The clone carrying this T cell receptor (beta chain) was detected ten times or more. This specimen comes from a study of T cells in Graves' hyperthyroidism and ophthalmopathy. The investigators amplified TCR beta CDR3 regions from RNA transcripts. TCR CDR3 underwent first-round RT-PCR with the HTBI primer set. Each CDR3 protein gets one entry after TCRdb re-called the multiplex PCR reads with MiXCR. The table shows hundreds of thousands of distinct CDR3 sequences, with roughly 13% occurring only once. CDR1 and CDR2 from the germline V gene are SGHNT and YENEEA. The V end was cut by 0 bases, the J end by 0 bases, with 8 bases between. The CDR3 totals 15 residues.

The TCR was taken from a young woman with Graves' hyperthyroidism that later progressed to Graves' ophthalmopathy. The sequencing input was blood. The chain joins TRBV11-3 to TRBJ1-1; D is ambiguous. The CDR3 nucleotides are TGTGCCAGCAGCTTAGAGGGAGAAATGAACACTGAAGCTTTCTTT. Translated: CASSLEGEMNTEAFF. Looking up the rest from reference TRBV11-3 and TRBJ1-1 gives the full variable domain: EAGVVQSPRYKIIEKKQPVAFWCNPISGHNTLYWYLQNLGQGPELLIRYENEEAVDDSQLPKDRFSAERLKGVDSTLKIQPAELGDSAVYLCASSLEGEMNTEAFFGQGTRLTVV.